This T cell receptor beta chain was identified during a study of graft-versus-host responses after intestinal transplantation. Study-level background: All of the recipients had induction that used anti-thymocyte globulin, then tacrolimus and steroids for approximately 3 years. Whole-study results and caveats: Some GvH clones were seen earlier in gut or blood, suggesting intestinal origin. Subjects displaying graft-donor T cell macrochimerism possessed elevated graft-versus-host to host-versus-graft clonal ratios inside allografts.

With respect to this clone: What it binds is not known.

Germline values: CDR1 SGHTA, CDR2 FQGNSA. Losses at the gene ends were 4 bases for V and 7 bases for J; bases not matched to a gene: 7. The CDR3 is 14 residues long. Using immunoSEQ multiplex PCR, the repertoire was profiled, and TCRdb retains in-frame clones only, with some absent. The profile shows over 100,000 clones, 90% to 95% of them singletons. Sequencing was performed on unstimulated CD8+ T cells sorted from spleen or lymph node cells, taken before transplant. J is TRBJ1-3 and V is TRBV7-2, with 7 bases aligning to TRBD1. This clonotype originated in a human donor who was the organ donor for an intestinal transplant. Here the CDR3 reads CASSSTGDLNTIYF. The CDR3 region has the DNA TGTGCCAGCAGCTCCACAGGGGACCTGAACACCATATATTTT. Complete variable domain (other parts from reference TRBV7-2 and TRBJ1-3): GAGVSQSPSNKVTEKGKDVELRCDPISGHTALYWYRQSLGQGLEFLIYFQGNSAPDKSGLPSDRFSAERTGGSVSTLTIQRTQQEDSAVYLCASSSTGDLNTIYFGEGSWLTVV.